The 2 T cell receptor beta chains presented below share a single source sample, sequenced in a study of blood T cell repertoires in COVID-19. Produced via immunoSEQ multiplex PCR; TCRdb's table is partial and in-frame only. The sample yields approximately 230,000 clones, about 91% seen once. Sequencing used peripheral blood. All receptors come from a woman aged 30 to 39 with COVID-19, enrolled during active disease.

The chain has TRBV7-5 and TRBJ2-7; TRBD1 is the table's D call, not checked against the DNA. TRBV7-5 is deemed a pseudogene. The CDR3 loop spans 19 amino acids. This CDR3 is CARSLLGQVAFAGQYEQYV. The CDR3, as DNA: TGTGCCAGAAGCTTATTGGGACAGGTCGCCTTCGCGGGCCAATACGAGCAGTACGTC.

This clone came up a few times. This sequence joins TRBV6-2 or TRBV6-3 and TRBJ1-5; D is unclear. Trimming removed 5 bases from V and 0 bases from J, with 11 bases in between. Germline lookup yields CDR1 MNHEY and CDR2 SVGEGT. The CDR3 loop spans 15 amino acids. The CDR3 DNA sequence: TGTGCCAGCAGTGTACAGACGAATAGCAATCAGCCCCAGCATTTT. Protein product: CASSVQTNSNQPQHF.